This TCR beta chain appears in the sequencing data of a study of CD8+ T cells in alopecia areata. Extracted RNA was reverse transcribed, and the resulting cDNA served as sequencing template. The data were produced by immunoSEQ multiplex PCR, yet TCRdb's version contains in-frame clones alone and is incomplete. The top ten clones hold approximately 3% of a sample with some 110,000 clones, more than 30% of them seen once. Unmatched junction bases numbered 12, after V lost 6 bases and J lost 7 bases. The CDR3 totals 15 residues. Germline V lookup: CDR1 MDHEN, CDR2 SYDVKM. Sequenced input: CD4+ T cells sorted from blood. This TCR came from a human donor with alopecia areata. The chain employs TRBV28 and TRBJ1-5; 7 bases map to TRBD1. The CDR3 DNA reads TGTGCCAGCAGACGGGGGACAGTGACCCTGCAGCCCCAGCATTTT. Amino acids: CASRRGTVTLQPQHF.